This TCR beta chain was obtained from a study of T cell clonality in common variable immunodeficiency. This clone was counted only a few times. The CDR3 end lies 3 residues beyond the end of the read and is filled in from the germline J gene. Some clones are missing from TCRdb's copy, which holds only in-frame ones; the method was immunoSEQ multiplex PCR. The data show tens of thousands of clones, with none appearing a single time. Germline lookup yields CDR1 SEHNR and CDR2 FQNEAQ (reference sequence). This CDR3 is 13 amino acids long. V shed 2 bases and J shed 6 bases, with 11 bases lying between them.

Sequencing used peripheral blood mononuclear cells. The chain recombines TRBV7-9 with TRBJ2-7; D unclear. This TCR came from a person between 18 and 75 years old in good health. The CDR3 DNA, read in part, is TGTGCCAGCAGCTTATACGAGACAAGCGAG. The encoded protein is CASSLYETSE. The CDR3 in its entirety is CASSLYETSEQYF. The entire variable domain, with the rest obtained from reference TRBV7-9 and TRBJ2-7, is as follows: DTGVSQNPRHKITKRGQNVTFRCDPISEHNRLYWYRQTLGQGPEFLTYFQNEAQLEKSRLLSDRFSAERPKGSFSTLEIQRTEQGDSAMYLCASSLYETSEQYFGPGTRLTVT.